This T cell receptor beta chain was obtained from a study of blood T cell repertoires in COVID-19. Study-level information: Sites across the United States, Italy and Spain contributed samples from acute and convalescent COVID-19. PBMCs, B-cell-depleted T cells, or T cells were the source of the cDNA or gDNA that made up the material.

Participants, about 18 to 90 years old, spanned about 26 US areas. The CDR3 runs 14 residues. Germline CDR1 and CDR2: SGDLS and YYNGEE. The ends lost 9 bases at V and 6 bases at J; junction bases unmatched: 12. Original handling: Reference gene primer amplification gave estimated nucleated cell counts. Sequencing used immunoSEQ multiplex PCR; TCRdb keeps in-frame clones, though not all of them. D and trimming were read from the DNA, whereas the V and J calls and clone size are those reported in that table. The sample lists approximately 230,000 clones; under 95% were seen once. This TCR derives from a young woman who had recovered from COVID-19. The chain joins TRBV9 to TRBJ1-1; the match to TRBD1 covers 9 bases. The sequencing input was PBMCs or T cells enriched from blood (not recorded which). CDR3 amino acids: CATYGTGKFPEAFF. As DNA, the CDR3 is TGTGCCACCTACGGGACAGGGAAGTTCCCTGAAGCTTTCTTT.